These 18 T cell receptor beta chains were all obtained from the same sample, sequenced in a study of OX40 agonist ivuxolimab in advanced cancers. The repertoire was sequenced with immunoSEQ multiplex PCR; TCRdb's copy has only in-frame clones and lacks some. The sample includes about 82,000 clones, roughly 92% seen only once; the top ten take 0.65%. The specimen comprised CD4+ or CD8+ T cells sorted from blood, sampled in a trial of the OX40 agonist ivuxolimab. The receptors come from an adult with an advanced solid tumor such as melanoma, head and neck, liver or kidney cancer.

The V and J genes are TRBV5-4 and TRBJ1-1; D is unresolved. Germline values: CDR1 SGHNT, CDR2 YYREEE (reference sequence). CDR3 size: 15 residues. Trimming cost V 3 bases and J 1 base, with 13 bases left between them. The CDR3 nucleotides read TGTGCCAGCAGCTACCACCGGACCCGGAACACTGAAGCTTTCTTT. It codes for CASSYHRTRNTEAFF.

Here the CDR3 DNA reads TGCGCCAGCACCCCTTCCGGGACAGGGATCGCAGATACGCAGTATTTT. Translating it yields CASTPSGTGIADTQYF. The J gene is TRBJ2-3, the V gene TRBV5-1; 9 bases agree with TRBD1. CDR1 is SGHRS, CDR2 YFSETQ, per germline. V lost 6 bases to trimming and J lost 4 bases; unmatched junction nucleotides: 12. CDR3 length: 16 residues.

The chain has TRBV7-9 and TRBJ2-2, with D possibly matching TRBD1 (6 bases). Looked up from germline, CDR1 is SEHNR and CDR2 is FQNEAQ (reference sequence). Trimming left V 5 bases short and J 3 bases short, with 10 bases between. The CDR3 covers 14 residues. The CDR3 bases are TGTGCCAGCAGCCAGGACAGTTACACCGGGGAGCTGTTTTTT. It translates to CASSQDSYTGELFF.

The chain carries TRBV27 and TRBJ1-6; no reliable D call. In germline, CDR1 is MNHEY, CDR2 SMNVEV (reference sequence). V was clipped by 5 bases and J by 9 bases, with 23 bases between them. The CDR3 is 17 residues long. The CDR3 DNA reads as TGTGCCAGCAGTGCACACCCACGTTTGGGGTTCGGTTCACCCCTCCACTTT. This translates into CASSAHPRLGFGSPLHF.

The V and J genes are TRBV5-5 and TRBJ1-2; D is undetermined. The V end was cut by 4 bases, the J end by 1 base, with 8 bases between. Germline CDR1 and CDR2: SGHKS and YYEKEE (reference sequence). The CDR3 covers 13 residues. DNA of the CDR3: TGTGCCAGCAGCCCCCTAGATAACTATGGCTACACCTTC. Its protein product is CASSPLDNYGYTF.

The rearrangement links TRBV25-1 to TRBJ2-7; TRBD2 is a possible D gene (6 bases). Germline-derived CDR1 and CDR2 are MGHDK and SYGVNS. V was pared by 3 bases and J by 11 bases, with 20 bases between. This CDR3 region has 14 residues. CDR3: CASSETGDASDKYF. Written as DNA, the CDR3 is TGTGCCAGCAGTGAGACGGGGGACGCCTCTGATAAGTACTTC.

The gene calls are TRBV7-2 and TRBJ1-2, with 9 bases fitting TRBD1. CDR3 length: 14 residues. Trimming took 5 bases from V and 5 from J; bases not matched to a gene: 6. Germline CDR1 reads SGHTA; CDR2 reads FQGNSA. The CDR3 reads CASSQRTGEYGYTF. The CDR3 DNA reads as TGTGCCAGCAGCCAAAGGACAGGGGAATATGGCTACACCTTC.

In DNA form, the CDR3 reads TGTGCCAGCAGTTCCGCTAGCGTCAACGAGCAGTACTTC. It translates to CASSSASVNEQYF. The rearrangement uses TRBV6-5 and TRBJ2-7, with D perhaps matching TRBD2 (6 bases). The CDR3 loop spans 13 amino acids. Trimming pared 4 bases from V and 5 bases from J, leaving 12 bases between. From germline, CDR1 is MNHEY and CDR2 SVGAGI.

This sequence joins TRBV4-2 and TRBJ2-3; D could derive from TRBD1 or TRBD2 (7 bases each). V was clipped by 0 bases and J by 2 bases, with 18 bases between them. The length of the CDR3 is 18 residues. Germline V lookup: CDR1 LGHNA, CDR2 YNFKEQ. The CDR3 region is CASSQEGGGGRYTDTQYF. In DNA form, the CDR3 reads TGTGCCAGCAGCCAAGAGGGGGGAGGGGGCCGGTACACAGATACGCAGTATTTT.

This clone was seen a single time. CDR3 DNA: TGCGCCAGCAGCTTGGAGGGACAGGGGGACGAGCAGTACTTC. This codes for CASSLEGQGDEQYF. The chain uses TRBV5-1 and TRBJ2-7, with TRBD1 matching over 11 bases. This CDR3 comprises 14 residues. Germline V gives CDR1 SGHRS, CDR2 YFSETQ. The V segment lost 0 bases and the J segment 5 bases; nucleotides outside the gene matches: 1.

V and J are TRBV20-1 and TRBJ1-1; D unresolved. Per the germline V gene, CDR1 is DFQATT and CDR2 is SNEGSKA (reference sequence). V lost 7 bases and J 7 bases, leaving 10 bases between the germline ends. CDR3 length equals 10 residues. The CDR3 is CSVGSGEAFF. CDR3 DNA sequence: TGCAGTGTGGGGAGCGGTGAAGCTTTCTTT.

The chain combines TRBV7-6 with TRBJ2-2, with D hard to call. CDR1 is SGHVS, CDR2 FNYEAQ, per germline. The CDR3 has 13 amino acids. Between the trimmed V and J ends, which lost 4 bases and 6 bases, there was a span of 9 bases. The CDR3 DNA reads as TGTGCCAGCAGCTCCTCTACGTCCGGGGAGCTGTTTTTT. Translation gives CASSSSTSGELFF.

The chain couples TRBV2 to TRBJ2-2, with 9 nucleotides matching TRBD1. V trimming: 8 bases; J trimming: 5 bases; junction bases outside the gene matches: 18. The CDR3 runs to 18 residues. Looked up from germline, CDR1 is SNHLY and CDR2 is FYNNEI. DNA for the CDR3: TGTGCCAGCGGGGGACCGACAGGGGGGATTGGTAGTACCGGGGAGCTGTTTTTT. It specifies CASGGPTGGIGSTGELFF.

V usage is TRBV7-3 and J usage is TRBJ2-7, with D maybe TRBD2 (5 bases). This CDR3 has 13 amino acids. The V and J ends lost 0 bases and 5 bases respectively, with 8 bases between them. Germline-derived CDR1 and CDR2 are SGHTA and FQGTGA. The CDR3 coding sequence is TGTGCCAGCAGCTTAACGAGGGAAAACGAGCAGTACTTC. Protein sequence: CASSLTRENEQYF.

The chain carries TRBV30 and TRBJ2-4, with D uncertain. CDR3 length: 13 residues. Germline values: CDR1 GTSNPN, CDR2 SVGIG (reference sequence). The germline V and J ends were trimmed by 3 bases and 5 bases, with 11 bases remaining between them. The CDR3 bases are TGTGCCTGGAGGGTCCGGGCAGAAAACATTCAGTACTTC. Translated, it gives CAWRVRAENIQYF.

This clone was observed once. Sequence at one end of the junction differs from germline and may be a read error. CDR3 residues: CASSLDLGTSGMGTQYF. CDR3 nucleotide sequence: TGTGCCAGCAGCCTAGACCTCGGGACTAGCGGGATGGGGACCCAGTACTTC. The chain employs TRBV11-3 and TRBJ2-5, with 13 positions matching TRBD2. The CDR3 spans 17 residues. Germline CDR1 reads SGHNT; CDR2 reads YENEEA.

The gene calls are TRBV6-1 and TRBJ2-5; D is uncertain. Germline CDR1 MNHNS, CDR2 SASEGT. V shed 2 bases and J shed 4 bases, with 5 bases lying between them. This CDR3 spans 12 amino acids. CDR3 bases: TGTGCCAGCAGTGAACGAGGAGAGACCCAGTACTTC. It yields the protein CASSERGETQYF.

The V and J genes are TRBV25-1 and TRBJ1-3, with D tentatively TRBD1 (6 bases). Trimming pared 2 bases from V and 0 bases from J, leaving 8 bases between. Germline loops: CDR1 MGHDK, CDR2 SYGVNS. The CDR3 runs to 15 residues. CDR3 sequence: CASSETGSSGNTIYF. For the CDR3, the DNA is TGTGCCAGCAGTGAAACAGGGAGCTCTGGAAACACCATATATTTT.